This entry describes one TCR beta chain. TCRdb's copy holds only in-frame clones and misses some; the assay was immunoSEQ multiplex PCR. Of some 60,000 clones listed, around 80% were seen once; the top ten hold 1.9%. This record comes from a study of OX40 agonist ivuxolimab in advanced cancers. Study in general: 30% to 40% of patients had received prior checkpoint inhibitor therapy.

The sequence came from an adult with an advanced solid tumor such as melanoma, head and neck, liver or kidney cancer. The sample was CD4+ or CD8+ T cells sorted from blood, taken in a trial of the OX40 agonist ivuxolimab.

DNA of the CDR3: TGTGCCAGCAGTACCCCACTCGGGGGTGAAGCTTTCTTT. The encoded protein is CASSTPLGGEAFF. The chain links TRBV27 to TRBJ1-1; a possible D gene is TRBD1 (5 bases). CDR1 MNHEY and CDR2 SMNVEV come from the germline V gene (reference sequence). This CDR3 contains 13 residues. V dropped 5 bases and J dropped 7 bases, with 14 bases sitting between them.